The 13 T cell receptor beta chains below all came from one sample that was sequenced in a study of T cell responses to AZD1222 COVID-19 vaccine. This table comes from immunoSEQ multiplex PCR, and its TCRdb copy is limited to in-frame clones, with some not included. Counted here are fewer than 180,000 clones, more than 90% occurring once; the ten biggest clones make up 2.5% to 3.5%. The source material was peripheral blood, sampled 28 days after the second AZD1222 dose. These receptors all come from an adult who received the AZD1222 COVID-19 vaccine.

J is TRBJ1-5 and V is TRBV2, with 9 bases that match TRBD1. From germline, CDR1 is SNHLY and CDR2 FYNNEI. Trimming took 7 bases from V and 6 from J; bases not matched to a gene: 7. This CDR3 is 14 amino acids long. The CDR3 nucleotides are TGTGCCAGCACTAAACAGGGGGCCGGTCAGCCCCAGCATTTT. Protein sequence: CASTKQGAGQPQHF.

The chain employs TRBV7-2 and TRBJ2-7, with 10 nucleotides matching TRBD2. Trimming removed 5 bases from V and 9 bases from J; junction bases left unmatched: 13. There are 15 residues in the CDR3. Germline values: CDR1 SGHTA, CDR2 FQGNSA. CDR3 sequence reads: CASSAPGTSVLGQYF. Written as DNA, the CDR3 is TGTGCCAGCAGCGCCCCCGGGACTAGCGTCCTCGGGCAGTACTTC.

This rearrangement joins TRBV5-1 to TRBJ1-5; D might be TRBD1 (5 bases). The V end was cut by 0 bases, the J end by 5 bases, with 12 bases between. CDR3 length: 15 residues. The germline gives CDR1 SGHRS, CDR2 YFSETQ. The CDR3 sequence: CASSLGNGDYQPQHF. The CDR3 DNA is TGCGCCAGCAGCTTGGGGAACGGGGACTATCAGCCCCAGCATTTT.

This chain connects TRBV5-5 to TRBJ1-2; TRBD1 matches 8 bases. CDR3 length equals 13 residues. Germline V gene sequence: CDR1 SGHKS, CDR2 YYEKEE (reference sequence). With V trimmed by 0 bases and J by 9 bases, 4 bases remained unmatched. The CDR3 region is CASSLGTGGSYTF. For the CDR3, the DNA is TGTGCCAGCAGCTTGGGAACAGGGGGAAGCTACACCTTC.

A single count supports this clone. V and J are TRBV6-1 and TRBJ2-5, with no clear D. Germline loops: CDR1 MNHNS, CDR2 SASEGT. With 3 bases removed from V and 0 bases from J, the gap between germline ends came to 11 bases. The CDR3 length is 15 residues. CDR3 loop: CASSEIRAYQETQYF. CDR3 nucleotide sequence: TGTGCCAGCAGTGAGATACGGGCGTACCAAGAGACCCAGTACTTC.

The CDR3 sequence: CASSLDVWRQQQETQYF. CDR3 nucleotides: TGTGCCAGCAGCTTAGATGTGTGGCGACAGCAACAAGAGACCCAGTACTTC. The chain links TRBV7-8 to TRBJ2-5, with a possible D match to TRBD1 (5 bases). This CDR3 region has 17 residues. Germline V lookup: CDR1 SGHVS, CDR2 FQNEAQ. The V and J ends lost 1 base and 2 bases respectively, with 17 bases between them.

The V call is TRBV7-9, the J call TRBJ2-7; D unresolved. This CDR3 has 13 amino acids. V lost 1 base to trimming and J lost 1 base, with 5 bases between them. Germline loops: CDR1 SEHNR, CDR2 FQNEAQ (reference sequence). Here the CDR3 DNA reads TGTGCCAGCAGCTTAGTTCGGTCCTACGAGCAGTACTTC. It encodes CASSLVRSYEQYF.

This clone has more than one count but fewer than ten. The gene calls are TRBV19 and TRBJ1-4; tentative D call: TRBD1 (6 bases). The CDR3 covers 18 residues. Trimming left V 3 bases short and J 7 bases short, with 24 bases between. The germline V gene encodes CDR1 LNHDA and CDR2 SQIVND (reference sequence). The CDR3 DNA sequence: TGTGCCAGTAGTATCAGGGGCCTCGGCAGGGCGAGCGGTGAAAAACTGTTTTTT. Its protein is CASSIRGLGRASGEKLFF.

The V and J genes are TRBV2 and TRBJ2-7; tentative D call: TRBD2 (6 bases). V lost 3 bases to trimming and J lost 4 bases, with 13 bases between them. This CDR3 is built from 14 residues. Germline lookup yields CDR1 SNHLY and CDR2 FYNNEI. This chain's CDR3 is CASSEQLAGYEQYF. CDR3 nucleotides: TGTGCCAGCAGTGAGCAACTAGCAGGATACGAGCAGTACTTC.

This clone has a single count. This chain uses TRBV19 with TRBJ1-2, with a tentative D call TRBD1 (5 bases). Germline V gene lookup returns CDR1 LNHDA and CDR2 SQIVND (reference sequence). V dropped 3 bases and J dropped 2 bases, with 13 bases sitting between them. This CDR3 is 15 amino acids long. CDR3 nucleotide sequence: TGTGCCAGTAGTATGTGGTTTTGGGACAACTATGGCTACACCTTC. Its translation is CASSMWFWDNYGYTF.

This chain connects TRBV15 to TRBJ1-4; D remains unclear. The CDR3 is 16 residues long. V lost 0 bases to trimming and J lost 6 bases, with 14 bases between them. Germline V gene data show CDR1 as LNHNV and CDR2 as YYDKDF (reference sequence). The CDR3 here is CATSRDPGLGDEKLFF. CDR3 DNA: TGTGCCACCAGCAGAGATCCCGGGTTGGGAGATGAAAAACTGTTTTTT.

This chain uses TRBV19 with TRBJ2-1; D not certain. V lost 4 bases and J 1 base, leaving 11 bases between the germline ends. This CDR3 contains 15 residues. Germline V gene sequence: CDR1 LNHDA, CDR2 SQIVND (reference sequence). The CDR3 coding sequence is TGTGCCAGTAGTACGGGCGGTTGGTCCTACAATGAGCAGTTCTTC. Its translation is CASSTGGWSYNEQFF.

V gene TRBV16 combines with J gene TRBJ2-1, with 10 bases matching TRBD2. The CDR3 totals 18 residues. CDR1 and CDR2 (germline): KGHSY, FQNENV. Trimming took 4 bases from V and 6 from J; bases not matched to a gene: 15. CDR3: CASSRLGVSGRSVNEQFF. CDR3 DNA sequence: TGTGCCAGCAGCCGTCTTGGGGTTAGCGGGAGGTCTGTCAATGAGCAGTTCTTC. Variable domain in full (rest from reference TRBV16 and TRBJ2-1): GEEVAQTPKHLVRGEGQKAKLYCAPIKGHSYVFWYQQVLKNEFKFLISFQNENVFDETGMPKERFSAKCLPNSPCSLEIQATKLEDSAVYFCASSRLGVSGRSVNEQFFGPGTRLTVL.